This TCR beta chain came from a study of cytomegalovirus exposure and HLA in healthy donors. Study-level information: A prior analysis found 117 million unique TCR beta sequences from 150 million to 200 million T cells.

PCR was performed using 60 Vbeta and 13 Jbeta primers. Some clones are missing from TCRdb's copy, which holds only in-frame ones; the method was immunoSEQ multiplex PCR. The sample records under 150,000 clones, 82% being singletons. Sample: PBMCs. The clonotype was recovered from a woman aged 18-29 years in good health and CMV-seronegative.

CDR3 DNA: TGCGCCAGCAGCTTGGGGGGCACGGACTATGGCTACACCTTC. This codes for CASSLGGTDYGYTF. The rearrangement joins TRBV5-1 to TRBJ1-2; weak D call: TRBD1 (5 bases). V was trimmed by 0 bases and J by 3 bases, leaving 9 bases between them. This CDR3 is built from 14 residues. Germline values: CDR1 SGHRS, CDR2 YFSETQ.